The 4 T cell receptor beta chains below come from one sample, sequenced in a study of early T cells in non-severe SARS-CoV-2 infection (dated by TCRdb to the early 2020s). The protocol used for the library was 5' RACE. The instrument was a NextSeq 500. TCRdb itself trimmed the public reads at Q25 with fastp, ran MiXCR and retained productive beta chains. Duplicate CDR3 protein sequences are folded into a single record with the most common DNA and genes. The sample table records about 98,000 distinct CDR3 sequences; about an eighth of these occur just once. The ten largest account for 5% to 8% of the sample. Sample: whole blood. The receptor set was obtained from an adult who was a healthcare worker with PCR-confirmed SARS-CoV-2 infection or an uninfected control (not recorded which).

CDR3 in amino acids: CASSQYDRYEQYF. The CDR3 nucleotides read TGCGCCAGCAGCCAGTACGACAGGTACGAGCAGTACTTC. The chain links TRBV4-1 to TRBJ2-7, with a weak D call TRBD1 (6 bases). Trimming cost V 3 bases and J 4 bases, with 10 bases left between them. Per the germline V gene, CDR1 is MGHRA and CDR2 is YSYEKL. The CDR3 extends over 13 amino acids.

This chain connects TRBV2 to TRBJ1-5; D remains unclear. The V end lost 0 bases, the J end lost 5 bases, and 5 bases lay between the germline ends. This CDR3 contains 13 residues. The germline gives CDR1 SNHLY, CDR2 FYNNEI. In DNA form, the CDR3 reads TGTGCCAGCAGTGAAGCAGGGCATCAGCCCCAGCATTTT. Protein sequence: CASSEAGHQPQHF.

Comment on this clonotype: A much larger clone lies a single base off, so this may be a read error. The V call is TRBV2, the J call TRBJ2-7; TRBD2 matches 7 bases. The junction had 7 bases not matched to a gene; V was cut back by 2 bases and J by 3 bases. Germline V CDR1 and CDR2: SNHLY, FYNNEI. CDR3 length: 15 amino acids. The CDR3 spells CASSERLAEVYEQYF. CDR3 DNA sequence: TGTGCCAGCAGTGAACGGCTAGCGGAAGTCTACGAGCAGTACTTC.

This clonotype was seen ten or more times. The J gene is TRBJ1-1, the V gene TRBV7-9; D not certain. Trimming removed 3 bases at V and 7 bases at J, with 12 bases between. Germline CDR1 reads SEHNR; CDR2 reads FQNEAQ (reference sequence). The CDR3 extends over 13 amino acids. For the CDR3, the DNA is TGTGCCAGCAGCTTGCCCCCAGCTAGTGAAGCTTTCTTT. As protein: CASSLPPASEAFF.